The rows below give T cell receptor beta chains drawn from one sample of a study of graft-versus-host responses after intestinal transplantation. Some clones are missing from TCRdb's copy, which holds only in-frame ones; the method was immunoSEQ multiplex PCR. The data show 13,000 to 15,000 clones, 55% to 75% seen once. Sample: ileum tissue, taken around 700 days after intestinal transplantation. The source is a human patient who received an intestinal transplant, so some T cells may come from the graft donor. Both conserved end residues are part of each CDR3. The order of the fields is J gene, CDR3 length, clone size, D gene, V gene, CDR3 protein, CDR3 DNA. A D gene is named only where the DNA matches it firmly. Not every row has a clone size; where given, it reads once, few, many or a size class.

J gene: TRBJ2-7; CDR3 length: 14; clone size: once; D gene: NA; V gene: TRBV11-3; CDR3 protein: CASSFGGDTYEQYF; CDR3 DNA: TGTGCCAGCAGCTTCGGCGGGGATACCTACGAGCAGTACTTC
J gene: TRBJ1-2; CDR3 length: 14; clone size: NA; D gene: NA; V gene: TRBV11-2; CDR3 protein: CASSPRGEHYGYTF; CDR3 DNA: TGTGCCAGCAGCCCCCGCGGGGAGCACTATGGCTACACCTTC
J gene: TRBJ1-2; CDR3 length: 14; clone size: NA; D gene: NA; V gene: TRBV5-6; CDR3 protein: CASSLGQLNYGYTF; CDR3 DNA: TGTGCCAGCAGCTTGGGACAGCTCAACTATGGCTACACCTTC
J gene: TRBJ2-7; CDR3 length: 16; clone size: NA; D gene: TRBD1; V gene: TRBV6-1; CDR3 protein: CASSATSGTGGDEQYF; CDR3 DNA: TGTGCCAGCAGTGCAACCTCCGGGACAGGGGGCGACGAGCAGTACTTC
J gene: TRBJ2-2; CDR3 length: 16; clone size: once; D gene: NA; V gene: TRBV7-2; CDR3 protein: CASSLVALAGRGELFF; CDR3 DNA: TGTGCCAGCAGCTTAGTAGCGCTGGCGGGTAGAGGGGAGCTGTTTTTT
J gene: TRBJ2-1; CDR3 length: 15; clone size: few; D gene: TRBD2; V gene: TRBV28; CDR3 protein: CASRRLAGVVDEQFF; CDR3 DNA: TGTGCCAGCAGAAGACTAGCGGGAGTGGTGGATGAGCAGTTCTTC
J gene: TRBJ2-7; CDR3 length: 14; clone size: NA; D gene: NA; V gene: TRBV7-2; CDR3 protein: CASSLAVRSYEQYF; CDR3 DNA: TGTGCCAGCAGCTTAGCTGTTAGATCCTACGAGCAGTACTTC
J gene: TRBJ1-6; CDR3 length: 16; clone size: NA; D gene: NA; V gene: TRBV9; CDR3 protein: CASGSEKSSYNSPLHF; CDR3 DNA: TGTGCCAGCGGGAGCGAGAAGTCCTCCTATAATTCACCCCTCCACTTT
J gene: TRBJ1-1; CDR3 length: 15; clone size: NA; D gene: NA; V gene: TRBV6-6; CDR3 protein: CASSHGTPFSTEAFF; CDR3 DNA: TGTGCCAGCAGCCATGGGACACCGTTTAGCACTGAAGCTTTCTTT
J gene: TRBJ1-4; CDR3 length: 14; clone size: NA; D gene: NA; V gene: TRBV2; CDR3 protein: CASSPTGFNEKLFF; CDR3 DNA: TGTGCCAGCAGTCCAACAGGGTTTAATGAAAAACTGTTTTTT
J gene: TRBJ2-7; CDR3 length: 14; clone size: NA; D gene: TRBD2; V gene: TRBV9; CDR3 protein: CASSPTSGPREQYF; CDR3 DNA: TGTGCCAGCAGCCCTACTAGCGGCCCTAGGGAGCAGTACTTC
J gene: TRBJ2-7; CDR3 length: 14; clone size: few; D gene: NA; V gene: TRBV15; CDR3 protein: CATSRDRLVDEQYF; CDR3 DNA: TGTGCCACCAGCAGAGATCGACTAGTGGACGAGCAGTACTTC
J gene: TRBJ1-2; CDR3 length: 14; clone size: few; D gene: NA; V gene: TRBV6-1; CDR3 protein: CASSEYWVTSGYTF; CDR3 DNA: TGTGCCAGCAGTGAATATTGGGTCACGAGCGGCTACACCTTC
J gene: TRBJ1-2; CDR3 length: 13; clone size: NA; D gene: TRBD1; V gene: TRBV5-1; CDR3 protein: CASSLNRGKGYTF; CDR3 DNA: TGCGCCAGCAGCTTGAACAGGGGGAAAGGCTACACCTTC
J gene: TRBJ1-1; CDR3 length: 13; clone size: NA; D gene: NA; V gene: TRBV5-1; CDR3 protein: CASSLFSQAEAFF; CDR3 DNA: TGCGCCAGCAGCTTGTTCTCGCAAGCCGAAGCTTTCTTT
J gene: TRBJ1-5; CDR3 length: 16; clone size: NA; D gene: NA; V gene: TRBV30; CDR3 protein: CAWSPLGMGAGQPQHF; CDR3 DNA: TGTGCCTGGTCCCCACTGGGTATGGGGGCAGGTCAGCCCCAGCATTTT
J gene: TRBJ2-7; CDR3 length: 12; clone size: NA; D gene: NA; V gene: TRBV6-5; CDR3 protein: CASSYRGYEQYF; CDR3 DNA: TGTGCCAGCAGTTACAGGGGGTACGAGCAGTACTTC
J gene: TRBJ1-6; CDR3 length: 13; clone size: NA; D gene: NA; V gene: TRBV18; CDR3 protein: CASSRGFDSPLHF; CDR3 DNA: TGTGCCAGCTCACGGGGATTTGATTCACCCCTCCACTTT
J gene: TRBJ2-2; CDR3 length: 13; clone size: NA; D gene: TRBD2; V gene: TRBV6-5; CDR3 protein: CASSLGGAGELFF; CDR3 DNA: TGTGCCAGCAGCTTGGGAGGGGCCGGGGAGCTGTTTTTT
J gene: TRBJ1-1; CDR3 length: 13; clone size: NA; D gene: NA; V gene: TRBV2; CDR3 protein: CASSAGVNTEAFF; CDR3 DNA: TGTGCCAGCAGTGCGGGGGTGAACACTGAAGCTTTCTTT
J gene: TRBJ2-1; CDR3 length: 15; clone size: NA; D gene: TRBD2; V gene: TRBV6-5; CDR3 protein: CASRTLAGAFGEQFF; CDR3 DNA: TGTGCCAGCAGAACCTTAGCGGGAGCTTTCGGTGAGCAGTTCTTC
J gene: TRBJ2-7; CDR3 length: 15; clone size: NA; D gene: TRBD1; V gene: TRBV6-1; CDR3 protein: CASTSHRDRPLGQYF; CDR3 DNA: TGTGCCAGTACCTCTCATCGGGACAGACCCCTCGGGCAGTACTTC
J gene: TRBJ2-7; CDR3 length: 15; clone size: once; D gene: TRBD1; V gene: TRBV5-1; CDR3 protein: CASSPVGTGGHEQYF; CDR3 DNA: TGCGCCAGCAGCCCCGTGGGGACAGGGGGCCACGAGCAGTACTTC
J gene: TRBJ2-5; CDR3 length: 14; clone size: NA; D gene: TRBD1; V gene: TRBV29-1; CDR3 protein: CSGYGTGPQETQYF; CDR3 DNA: TGCAGCGGATACGGGACAGGTCCTCAAGAGACCCAGTACTTC